Listed below are T cell receptor beta chains from one sample, sequenced in a study of beta chain features in type 1 diabetes. The table came from immunoSEQ multiplex PCR; TCRdb's copy has only in-frame clones and leaves some out. This table holds about 190,000 clones, 7.5% to 8.5% found once. The specimen was central memory CD4+ T cells from blood. Every receptor here comes from a man between 18 and 29 years old with type 1 diabetes. CDR3s include the opening cysteine and the closing phenylalanine or tryptophan. The D gene is left open where the match is weak. Size is stated for part of the rows, as once, few or many counts, or as a class when the clone is expanded.

j_call: TRBJ2-1; v_call: TRBV7-2; d_call: TRBD1; cdr3_length: 15; clone_size: few; cdr3_aa: CASSPGQGLRNEQFF; cdr3_nt: TGTGCCAGCAGCCCAGGACAGGGGCTCCGGAATGAGCAGTTCTTC
j_call: TRBJ1-1; v_call: TRBV14; d_call: -; cdr3_length: 13; clone_size: -; cdr3_aa: CASSQDRGTEAFF; cdr3_nt: TGTGCCAGCAGCCAAGATAGGGGAACTGAAGCTTTCTTT
j_call: TRBJ2-1; v_call: TRBV6-6; d_call: -; cdr3_length: 13; clone_size: few; cdr3_aa: CASSRDSSNEQFF; cdr3_nt: TGTGCCAGCAGCCGCGACTCTAGCAATGAGCAGTTCTTC
j_call: TRBJ1-4; v_call: TRBV30; d_call: TRBD1; cdr3_length: 15; clone_size: few; cdr3_aa: CAFTGTAATNEKLFF; cdr3_nt: TGTGCCTTCACCGGGACAGCCGCAACTAATGAAAAACTGTTTTTT
j_call: TRBJ1-1; v_call: TRBV6-6; d_call: TRBD1; cdr3_length: 14; clone_size: -; cdr3_aa: CASSKGQEDTEAFF; cdr3_nt: TGTGCCAGCAGTAAGGGACAGGAGGACACTGAAGCTTTCTTT
j_call: TRBJ2-7; v_call: TRBV11-2; d_call: TRBD2; cdr3_length: 14; clone_size: many; cdr3_aa: CASSGSGGSYEQYF; cdr3_nt: TGTGCCAGCAGCGGGAGCGGGGGCTCCTACGAGCAGTACTTC
j_call: TRBJ2-7; v_call: TRBV7-9; d_call: -; cdr3_length: 14; clone_size: few; cdr3_aa: CASSLAGDNYEQYF; cdr3_nt: TGTGCCAGCAGCTTAGCCGGGGATAACTACGAGCAGTACTTC
j_call: TRBJ2-1; v_call: TRBV6-5; d_call: TRBD2; cdr3_length: 15; clone_size: few; cdr3_aa: CASSQPGLAPNEQFF; cdr3_nt: TGTGCCAGCAGTCAACCGGGACTAGCGCCCAATGAGCAGTTCTTC
j_call: TRBJ2-7; v_call: TRBV10-2; d_call: TRBD2; cdr3_length: 13; clone_size: few; cdr3_aa: CASRASGAYEQYF; cdr3_nt: TGCGCCAGCAGAGCTAGCGGGGCCTACGAGCAGTACTTC
j_call: TRBJ2-7; v_call: TRBV6-6; d_call: TRBD1; cdr3_length: 15; clone_size: -; cdr3_aa: CASSYSTNRGYEQYF; cdr3_nt: TGTGCCAGCAGTTACTCGACAAACAGGGGCTACGAGCAGTACTTC
j_call: TRBJ2-5; v_call: TRBV7-2; d_call: -; cdr3_length: 11; clone_size: few; cdr3_aa: CASSYQETQYF; cdr3_nt: TGTGCCAGCAGTTATCAAGAGACCCAGTACTTC